This T cell receptor (beta chain) came from a study of blood T cell repertoires in COVID-19. Looking at the study overall: Whether acute or convalescent, the COVID-19 samples came from the United States, Italy and Spain. T cells, B-cell-depleted T cells, or PBMCs provided the cDNA or gDNA that served as material.

Trimming removed 4 bases from V and 3 bases from J; junction bases left unmatched: 8. The CDR3 runs to 16 residues. From germline, CDR1 is LGHNA and CDR2 YNFKEQ. Authors' processing steps: How many nucleated cells were present was estimated from reference gene primer amplification. Clones were read by immunoSEQ multiplex PCR, and TCRdb kept only the in-frame ones, dropping some. V and J calls and clone size follow that table, whereas D and trimming were derived from the DNA. The sample records tens of thousands of clones, about 80% being singletons. This TCR derives from a woman in her fifties or sixties with acute or convalescent COVID-19. The sequenced material came from peripheral blood. The rearrangement links TRBV4-2 to TRBJ2-3, with TRBD2 matching 9 bases. The CDR3 nucleotides read TGTGCCAGCAGCCTAAGGGGCGGGGGGGCGACAGATACGCAGTATTTT. It is translated as CASSLRGGGATDTQYF.